Listed below are T cell receptor beta chains from one sample, sequenced in a study of beta chain features in type 1 diabetes. TCRdb keeps only in-frame clones here, not all; method: immunoSEQ multiplex PCR. The repertoire holds around 140,000 clones, with roughly 10% as singletons. The material sequenced was central memory CD4+ T cells from blood. The receptors derive from a middle-aged woman in good health. Both conserved end residues are part of each CDR3. The D gene is left open where the match is weak. Part of the rows lack a size; the others show once, few, many or a class for expanded clones.

v_call	d_call	j_call	clone_size	cdr3_nt	cdr3_aa
TRBV7-2	NA	TRBJ1-4	many	TGTGCCAGCAGCTTCCAGGGAGGGCTTGGAAAACTGTTTTTT	CASSFQGGLGKLFF
TRBV5-4	NA	TRBJ2-4	NA	TGTGCCAGCAGCCCCCCGGGACAACTAGCCAAAAACATTCAGTACTTC	CASSPPGQLAKNIQYF
TRBV25-1	TRBD2	TRBJ2-3	few	TGTGCCAGCAGTGATCCAGCGGGGGTGGGAGATACGCAGTATTTT	CASSDPAGVGDTQYF
TRBV19	NA	TRBJ1-5	NA	TGTGCCAGTAGTCTCAGGGTGGTAGGGCCTTATAGCAATCAGCCCCAGCATTTT	CASSLRVVGPYSNQPQHF
TRBV6-1	TRBD1	TRBJ2-7	few	TGTGCCAGCAGTGTGACAGGGGTTGCCTACGAGCAGTACTTC	CASSVTGVAYEQYF
TRBV29-1	TRBD1	TRBJ2-5	NA	TGCAGCGTTGATCCAGGGGGCGGGGAGACCCAGTACTTC	CSVDPGGGETQYF
TRBV5-6	NA	TRBJ2-5	few	TGTGCCAGCAGCTTGGCCGTCAGGCGCGAGACCCAGTACTTC	CASSLAVRRETQYF
TRBV7-8	TRBD1	TRBJ1-2	few	TGTGCCAGCAGCTTAAGGGACAGGGGCCCCGGCTACACCTTC	CASSLRDRGPGYTF
TRBV6-6	NA	TRBJ1-5	few	TGTGCCAGCAGCCCCGCGGACAAATGGCCCCAGCATTTT	CASSPADKWPQHF
TRBV7-2	TRBD1	TRBJ2-2	few	TGTGCCAGCAGCTTATGGACAGGCGGAAAAACCGGGGAGCTGTTTTTT	CASSLWTGGKTGELFF
TRBV5-6	NA	TRBJ2-3	NA	TGTGCCAGCAGCTTGGCAGTGGGGGCGCCGCCAGATACGCAGTATTTT	CASSLAVGAPPDTQYF
TRBV7-2	TRBD1	TRBJ1-5	few	TGTGCCAGCAGCCAGGGACAGGGAGTCGGTCAGCCCCAGCATTTT	CASSQGQGVGQPQHF
TRBV7-2	NA	TRBJ2-2	few	TGTGCCAGCAGCTCGAGGACAGTCTCTGGCGGGGAGCTGTTTTTT	CASSSRTVSGGELFF
TRBV5-1	NA	TRBJ2-1	few	TGCGCCAGCAGCTCGGACAGTTACAATGAGCAGTTCTTC	CASSSDSYNEQFF
TRBV5-8	NA	TRBJ1-5	few	TGTGCCACCGGACCACAGGGCATTTCCCAGCATTTT	CATGPQGISQHF
TRBV14	TRBD2	TRBJ2-1	few	TGTGCCAGCAGCGGAGTACTAGCGGGGGGGCATGTCTTCGATGAGCAGTTCTTC	CASSGVLAGGHVFDEQFF
TRBV9	TRBD1	TRBJ1-5	NA	TGTGCCAGCAGCGTCGGACAGGATAGCAATCAGCCCCAGCATTTT	CASSVGQDSNQPQHF
TRBV6-5	TRBD1	TRBJ1-4	few	TGTGCCAGCAGGCTCAGGGGGCTAGGAGAAAAACTGTTTTTT	CASRLRGLGEKLFF
TRBV25-1	TRBD2	TRBJ2-1	few	TGTGCCAGCAGTGATCCTAGCGGGGGGGACCATGAGCAGTTCTTC	CASSDPSGGDHEQFF
TRBV4-3	NA	TRBJ2-3	NA	TGCGCCAGCAGCCAAGATTATAGAGCGGGCACAGATACGCAGTATTTT	CASSQDYRAGTDTQYF
TRBV6-4	NA	TRBJ1-6	NA	TGTGCCAGCAGTGATAGACAGTCTAATTCACCCCTCCACTTT	CASSDRQSNSPLHF
TRBV5-4	TRBD2	TRBJ2-2	few	TGTGCCAGCAGCTTGGACTTAGCGGGGGCAACCGGGGAGCTGTTTTTT	CASSLDLAGATGELFF
TRBV27	NA	TRBJ2-1	NA	TGTGCCAGCAAAGGTGACTTCTCCTACAATGAGCAGTTCTTC	CASKGDFSYNEQFF
TRBV5-1	NA	TRBJ2-3	few	TGCGCCAGCAGCTCGGGACTTGGAGGACGAGATACGCAGTATTTT	CASSSGLGGRDTQYF
TRBV5-6	NA	TRBJ1-2	few	TGTGCCAGCAGCTTCGTACGGGAGGGAGATGGCTACACCTTC	CASSFVREGDGYTF